This T cell receptor (beta chain) was obtained from a study of cytomegalovirus exposure and HLA in healthy donors. The V gene's germline CDR1 is SGHTA and CDR2 FQGNSA. V was cut by 1 base and J by 6 bases, with 10 bases left in between. The CDR3 is made up of 14 amino acids. All donors participated as healthy donors of bone marrow. Study results and limitations: A later analysis, which compared TCR beta chains of equal frequency, found the HLA-associated ones more clonally expanded. Presence/absence analyses assumed roughly uniform sequencing depth across donors. Later analysis associated a missense DCLRE1C variant with TCR beta V- and J-gene trimming.

Comment on this clone: Its target is unknown.

This PCR relied on a set of 60 Vbeta primers and 13 Jbeta primers. TCRdb keeps only in-frame clones here, not all; method: immunoSEQ multiplex PCR. This table has about 77,000 clones, around three quarters appearing once. The clonotype comes from a man aged 35 to 55 in good health and CMV-seronegative. Sequences were obtained from PBMCs. This rearrangement joins TRBV7-2 to TRBJ1-5, with no clear D. CDR3 sequence (DNA): TGTGCCAGCAGCTTAGGGTCCCCGGGTCAGCCCCAGCATTTT. This gives the protein CASSLGSPGQPQHF.